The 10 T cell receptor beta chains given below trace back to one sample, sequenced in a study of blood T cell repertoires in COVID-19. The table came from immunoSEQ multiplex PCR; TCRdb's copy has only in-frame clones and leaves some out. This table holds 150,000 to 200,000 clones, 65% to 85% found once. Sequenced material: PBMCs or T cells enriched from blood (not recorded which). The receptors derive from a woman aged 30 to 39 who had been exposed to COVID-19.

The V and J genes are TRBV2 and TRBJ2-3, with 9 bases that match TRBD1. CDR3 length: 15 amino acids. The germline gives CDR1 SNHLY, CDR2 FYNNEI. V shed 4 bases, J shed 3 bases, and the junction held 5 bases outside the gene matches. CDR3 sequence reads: CASSVRGQGTDTQYF. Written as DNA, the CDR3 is TGTGCCAGCAGTGTCCGGGGACAGGGTACAGATACGCAGTATTTT.

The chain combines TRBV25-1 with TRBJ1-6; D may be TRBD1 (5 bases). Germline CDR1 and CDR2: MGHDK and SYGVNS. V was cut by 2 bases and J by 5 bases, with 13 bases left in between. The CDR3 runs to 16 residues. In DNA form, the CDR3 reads TGTGCCAGCAGTGAAGGGGGGTCCCCTGATAATTCACCCCTCCACTTT. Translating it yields CASSEGGSPDNSPLHF.

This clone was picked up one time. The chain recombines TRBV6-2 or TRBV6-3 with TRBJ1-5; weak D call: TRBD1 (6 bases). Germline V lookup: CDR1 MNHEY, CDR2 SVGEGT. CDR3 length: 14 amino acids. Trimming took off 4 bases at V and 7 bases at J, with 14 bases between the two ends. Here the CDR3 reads CASSLQGQGQPQHF. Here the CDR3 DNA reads TGTGCCAGCAGTTTACAGGGACAAGGGCAGCCCCAGCATTTT.

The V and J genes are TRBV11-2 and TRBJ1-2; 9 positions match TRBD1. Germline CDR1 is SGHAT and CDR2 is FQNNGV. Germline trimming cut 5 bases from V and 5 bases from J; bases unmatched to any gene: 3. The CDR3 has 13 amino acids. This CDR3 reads CASSVTGGYGYTF. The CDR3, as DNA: TGTGCCAGCAGCGTGACAGGGGGATATGGCTACACCTTC.

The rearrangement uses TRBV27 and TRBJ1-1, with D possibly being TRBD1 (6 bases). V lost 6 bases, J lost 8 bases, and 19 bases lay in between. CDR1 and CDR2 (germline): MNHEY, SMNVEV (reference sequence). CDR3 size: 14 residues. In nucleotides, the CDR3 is TGTGCCAGCAGCTGGACGGGACCGAGGGGGGAAGCTTTCTTT. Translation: CASSWTGPRGEAFF.

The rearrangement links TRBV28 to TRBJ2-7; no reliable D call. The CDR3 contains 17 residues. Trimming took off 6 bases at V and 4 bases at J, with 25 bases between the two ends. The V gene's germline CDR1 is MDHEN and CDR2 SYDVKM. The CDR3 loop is CASSPSRFLSQAYEQYF. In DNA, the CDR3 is TGTGCCAGCAGCCCCTCTAGGTTTCTGTCCCAAGCATACGAGCAGTACTTC. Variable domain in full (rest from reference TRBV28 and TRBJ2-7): DVKVTQSSRYLVKRTGEKVFLECVQDMDHENMFWYRQDPGLGLRLIYFSYDVKMKEKGDIPEGYSVSREKKERFSLILESASTNQTSMYLCASSPSRFLSQAYEQYFGPGTRLTVT.

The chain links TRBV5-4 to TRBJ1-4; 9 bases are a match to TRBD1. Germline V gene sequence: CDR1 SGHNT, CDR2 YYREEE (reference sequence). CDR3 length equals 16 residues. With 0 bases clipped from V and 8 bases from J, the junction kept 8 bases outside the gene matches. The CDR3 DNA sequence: TGTGCCAGCAGCTTGGGCCCACAGGGGGCTGGGGAAAAACTGTTTTTT. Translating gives CASSLGPQGAGEKLFF.

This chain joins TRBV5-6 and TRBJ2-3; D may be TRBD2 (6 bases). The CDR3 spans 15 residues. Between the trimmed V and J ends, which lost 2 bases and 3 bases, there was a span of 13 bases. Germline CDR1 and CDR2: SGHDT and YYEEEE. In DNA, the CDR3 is TGTGCCAGCAGCTTTCAGGGACTGAAGACAGATACGCAGTATTTT. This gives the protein CASSFQGLKTDTQYF.

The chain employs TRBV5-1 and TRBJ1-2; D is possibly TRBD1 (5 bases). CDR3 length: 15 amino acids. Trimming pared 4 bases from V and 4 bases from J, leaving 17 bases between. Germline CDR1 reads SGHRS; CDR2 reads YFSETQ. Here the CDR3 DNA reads TGCGCCAGCAGCCCCGCAGCAGGGTTTGCCTATGGCTACACCTTC. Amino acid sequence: CASSPAAGFAYGYTF.

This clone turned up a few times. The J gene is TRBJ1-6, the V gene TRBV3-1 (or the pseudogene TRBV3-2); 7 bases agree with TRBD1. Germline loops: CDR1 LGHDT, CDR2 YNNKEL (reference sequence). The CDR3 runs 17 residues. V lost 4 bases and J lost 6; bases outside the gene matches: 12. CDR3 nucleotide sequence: TGTGCCAGCAGCCCTCTCTACCGGGACAGATCTAATTCACCCCTCCACTTT. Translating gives CASSPLYRDRSNSPLHF.